This is a list of T cell receptor beta chains from one sample in a study of blood T cells in healthy people across ages. TCRdb ran MiXCR on the 5' RACE reads and lists one entry per CDR3 protein. The sample contains about 1.5 million distinct CDR3 sequences, 35% to 45% of which appear only once. The sample consisted of blood. The receptor set was obtained from a woman aged 18-29 years in good health. Each CDR3 is given with its conserved first and last residue. Each record gives: clone size, J gene, D gene, V gene, CDR3 protein, CDR3 DNA. A D gene is named only where the DNA matches it firmly. Only some rows state a clone size, as once, few, many or a class for expanded clones.

few TRBJ2-5 TRBD2 TRBV20-1 CSAPLAGVRETQYF TGCAGTGCGCCACTAGCGGGAGTTAGGGAGACCCAGTACTTC
- TRBJ2-5 - TRBV9 CASSAHAGRETQYF TGTGCCAGCTCCGCGCACGCAGGGCGAGAGACCCAGTACTTC
- TRBJ2-1 TRBD2 TRBV7-3 CASSLTGTSGSRVEQFF TGTGCCAGCAGCTTAACCGGGACTAGCGGGAGTCGAGTTGAGCAGTTCTTC
- TRBJ2-1 - TRBV7-9 CASSPPIHAEQFF TGTGCCAGCAGCCCCCCAATCCACGCTGAGCAGTTCTTC
- TRBJ1-2 TRBD1 TRBV5-1 CASSLADRGSNYGYTF TGCGCCAGCAGCTTGGCGGACAGGGGGTCGAACTATGGCTACACCTTC
once TRBJ2-3 - TRBV29-1 CSHGRSWGTTDTQYF TGCAGCCATGGGCGATCCTGGGGGACTACAGATACGCAGTATTTT
many TRBJ1-1 TRBD1 TRBV12-3/TRBV12-4 CASSLTGDGTEAFF TGTGCCAGTAGCCTGACAGGGGACGGCACTGAAGCTTTCTTT
- TRBJ2-1 TRBD1 TRBV4-2 CASSQGRQGANPGRNEQFF TGTGCCAGCAGCCAAGGGCGACAGGGGGCGAATCCGGGAAGGAATGAGCAGTTCTTC
- TRBJ2-7 - TRBV6-5 CVSSYWDDDSYEQYF TGTGTCAGCAGTTACTGGGATGACGACTCCTACGAGCAGTACTTC
- TRBJ2-1 - TRBV19 CASKVGGVFNEQFF TGTGCCAGTAAGGTTGGCGGGGTCTTCAATGAGCAGTTCTTC
- TRBJ2-2 - TRBV24-1 CATSDQDQRGLFF TGTGCCACCAGTGACCAGGACCAGAGGGGGCTGTTTTTT
- TRBJ2-7 - TRBV27 CASSDLMSRDEQYF TGTGCCAGCAGTGACCTCATGAGCAGGGACGAGCAGTACTTC
- TRBJ2-1 TRBD2 TRBV7-9 CASSLWLAGGQGSYNEQFF TGTGCCAGCAGCTTATGGCTAGCGGGGGGGCAAGGTTCCTACAATGAGCAGTTCTTC
- TRBJ1-6 - TRBV6-6 CASSYQQGGPPLHF TGTGCCAGCAGTTACCAGCAGGGTGGGCCACCCCTCCACTTT
- TRBJ1-5 - TRBV6-2/TRBV6-3 CASSYSKVAGGGNQPQHF TGTGCCAGCAGTTACTCGAAGGTTGCTGGGGGCGGCAATCAGCCCCAGCATTTT
- TRBJ1-2 TRBD1 TRBV3-1 CASSQGDPGTGIKSYGYTF TGTGCCAGCAGCCAAGGAGATCCCGGGACAGGGATAAAGTCCTATGGCTACACCTTC
once TRBJ2-5 TRBD1 TRBV6-5 CASSRQGALRTQYF TGTGCCAGCAGCAGACAGGGGGCGCTTCGGACCCAGTACTTC
- TRBJ1-2 - TRBV4-1 CASSHPASSAGYTF TGCGCCAGCAGCCATCCCGCGTCGTCTGCTGGCTACACCTTC
- TRBJ2-3 - TRBV4-1 CASSQTPGLYTDTQYF TGCGCCAGCAGCCAGACACCGGGACTCTACACAGATACGCAGTATTTT
- TRBJ2-1 TRBD1 TRBV12-3/TRBV12-4 CASSLQGQGVGEQFF TGTGCCAGCAGTCTCCAAGGACAGGGGGTAGGTGAGCAGTTCTTC
few TRBJ2-7 - TRBV12-3/TRBV12-4 CASSLAGPARAYEQYF TGTGCCAGCAGTTTAGCGGGGCCAGCGAGAGCCTACGAGCAGTACTTC
few TRBJ1-1 TRBD1 TRBV12-3/TRBV12-4 CASSLKGAEATEAFF TGTGCCAGCAGTTTAAAGGGGGCAGAGGCCACTGAAGCTTTCTTT
few TRBJ2-7 - TRBV5-1 CASRLRSAAPSYEQYF TGCGCCAGCAGACTCCGTTCGGCTGCCCCTTCCTACGAGCAGTACTTC